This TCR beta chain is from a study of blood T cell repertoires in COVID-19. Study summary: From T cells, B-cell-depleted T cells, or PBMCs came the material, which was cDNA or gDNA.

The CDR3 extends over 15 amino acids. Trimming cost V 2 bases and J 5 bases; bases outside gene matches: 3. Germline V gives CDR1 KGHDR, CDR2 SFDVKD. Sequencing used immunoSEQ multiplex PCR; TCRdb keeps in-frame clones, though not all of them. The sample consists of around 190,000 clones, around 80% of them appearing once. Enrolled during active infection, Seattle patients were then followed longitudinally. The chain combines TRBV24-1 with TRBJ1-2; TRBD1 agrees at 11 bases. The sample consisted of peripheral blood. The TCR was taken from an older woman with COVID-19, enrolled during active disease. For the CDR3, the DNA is TGTGCCACCAGTGATTGGACAGGGGGCAGGTATGGCTACACCTTC. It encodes CATSDWTGGRYGYTF.